Each of the 20 T cell receptor beta chains below was sequenced from the same sample in a study of T-cell reconstitution after alpha-beta-depleted transplantation in children. Unique molecular identifiers were incorporated during preparation of the TCRbeta library. MiXCR was run by TCRdb on the PCR reads, yielding one entry per CDR3 protein. The sample lists around 250,000 distinct CDR3 sequences, roughly 9.5% occurring once. The sample consisted of PBMCs from the stem cell graft donor, taken from the stem cell graft. These receptors all come from a human donor who donated a stem cell graft to a child with SCID.

This clonotype was detected ten times or more. The chain has TRBV5-1 and TRBJ2-7, with 7 bases matching TRBD1. The CDR3 is 17 residues long. The trim removed 7 bases at V and 5 bases at J, leaving 21 bases unmatched. Germline V lookup: CDR1 SGHRS, CDR2 YFSETQ. The CDR3 DNA sequence: TGCGCCAGCCGAGCTACCGACAGGGTTTTCGGCCCGAACGAGCAGTACTTC. Protein sequence: CASRATDRVFGPNEQYF. Drawing the rest from reference TRBV5-1 and TRBJ2-7, the complete variable domain is KAGVTQTPRYLIKTRGQQVTLSCSPISGHRSVSWYQQTPGQGLQFLFEYFSETQRNKGNFPGRFSGRQFSNSRSEMNVSTLELGDSALYLCASRATDRVFGPNEQYFGPGTRLTVT.

The chain couples TRBV19 to TRBJ2-7; 7 nucleotides line up with TRBD2. Per germline, CDR1 LNHDA and CDR2 SQIVND (reference sequence). V was clipped by 4 bases and J by 9 bases; unmatched bases: 6. This CDR3 region has 12 residues. The CDR3 region is CASSTGTTGQYF. Written as DNA, the CDR3 is TGTGCCAGTAGTACCGGGACTACGGGGCAGTACTTC.

This clonotype showed up just a few times. The V and J genes are TRBV7-3 and TRBJ2-1; D is perhaps TRBD1 (5 bases). Trimming pared 6 bases from V and 0 bases from J, leaving 12 bases between. The CDR3 runs 15 residues. Looked up from germline, CDR1 is SGHTA and CDR2 is FQGTGA. The CDR3 sequence: CASRPRASSYNEQFF. In nucleotides, the CDR3 is TGTGCCAGCAGGCCCAGGGCTTCCTCCTACAATGAGCAGTTCTTC. Supplemented by reference TRBV7-3 and TRBJ2-1, the full variable domain reads GAGVSQTPSNKVTEKGKYVELRCDPISGHTALYWYRQSLGQGPEFLIYFQGTGAADDSGLPNDRFFAVRPEGSVSTLKIQRTERGDSAVYLCASRPRASSYNEQFFGPGTRLTVL.

This sequence joins TRBV12-3 or TRBV12-4 and TRBJ2-7; D perhaps matches TRBD1 (6 bases). The CDR3 is 13 amino acids. Trimming pared 5 bases from V and 6 bases from J, leaving 14 bases between. The CDR3 sequence is CASSLSLGGEQYF. CDR3 DNA sequence: TGTGCCAGCAGTCTTTCACTAGGGGGCGAGCAGTACTTC.

This clonotype was picked up many times. J is TRBJ1-1 and V is TRBV3-1; no definite D call. CDR1 is LGHDT and CDR2 is YNNKEL in the germline V gene (reference sequence). This CDR3 is 14 amino acids long. Trimming removed 0 bases from V and 4 bases from J, with 9 bases in between. The CDR3 reads CASSQDPGGTEAFF. CDR3 in DNA: TGTGCCAGCAGCCAAGATCCGGGCGGCACTGAAGCTTTCTTT.

This clonotype was detected only a few times. The V call is TRBV12-5, the J call TRBJ2-7; perhaps TRBD2 as D (5 bases). The germline gives CDR1 LGHNT, CDR2 FRNRAP. The CDR3 runs 12 residues. V lost 6 bases and J lost 3, with 9 bases in between. DNA for the CDR3: TGTGCTAGTGGGGCAGAGGGCTACGAGCAGTACTTC. Translating gives CASGAEGYEQYF.

The sample holds a few counts of this clonotype. The V gene is TRBV5-5, the J gene TRBJ2-3; no reliable D call. V lost 0 bases, J lost 0 bases, and 5 bases lay in between. Germline assignment: CDR1 SGHKS and CDR2 YYEKEE (reference sequence). This CDR3 has 14 residues. As DNA, the CDR3 is TGTGCCAGCAGCTTGGCCACGAGCACAGATACGCAGTATTTT. Protein: CASSLATSTDTQYF.

This clonotype has only a few counts. The V and J genes are TRBV5-1 and TRBJ2-1; TRBD2 matches at 8 bases. This CDR3 is 14 amino acids long. Germline assignment: CDR1 SGHRS and CDR2 YFSETQ. V gave up 4 bases and J gave up 8 bases; unmatched junction bases: 8. The CDR3, as DNA: TGCGCCAGCAGCCGGGGGGGAGGAGACCATGAGCAGTTCTTC. Residues: CASSRGGGDHEQFF.

V and J are TRBV9 and TRBJ2-1, with 9 nucleotides matching TRBD2. This CDR3 region has 15 residues. V lost 0 bases to trimming and J lost 7 bases; unmatched junction nucleotides: 5. Germline assignment: CDR1 SGDLS and CDR2 YYNGEE. As DNA, the CDR3 is TGTGCCAGCAGCGTAGGCGGGGGGGCAGGGAATGAGCAGTTCTTC. Its protein product is CASSVGGGAGNEQFF.

A few counts support this clonotype. This chain connects TRBV6-1 to TRBJ2-1; 9 positions agree with TRBD1. This CDR3 spans 15 amino acids. From germline, CDR1 is MNHNS and CDR2 SASEGT. V shed 7 bases and J 4 bases; nucleotides not matched to a gene: 8. CDR3 amino acids: CASNPGQGVYNEQFF. CDR3 DNA: TGTGCCAGCAACCCGGGACAGGGAGTATACAATGAGCAGTTCTTC.

This clonotype was detected many times. The chain carries TRBV7-9 and TRBJ1-1; 9 bases align to TRBD1. This CDR3 has 14 amino acids. V trimming: 3 bases; J trimming: 4 bases; junction bases outside the gene matches: 3. Germline V gene data show CDR1 as SEHNR and CDR2 as FQNEAQ (reference sequence). In DNA, the CDR3 is TGTGCCAGCAGCTTGGGACAGGGTCGCACTGAAGCTTTCTTT. As protein: CASSLGQGRTEAFF.

V gene TRBV20-1 combines with J gene TRBJ2-1; 7 nucleotides align to TRBD1. Germline CDR1 DFQATT, CDR2 SNEGSKA (reference sequence). The junction had 5 bases not matched to a gene; V was cut back by 3 bases and J by 15 bases. The CDR3 totals 10 residues. The CDR3 loop reads CSASQAGGFF. For the CDR3, the DNA is TGCAGTGCTAGCCAGGCAGGGGGGTTCTTC.

A few counts support this clonotype. The chain recombines TRBV14 with TRBJ1-1; D may be TRBD1 (5 bases). CDR1 SGHDN and CDR2 FVKESK come from the germline V gene. The CDR3 is 14 residues long. V dropped 6 bases and J dropped 3 bases, with 14 bases sitting between them. The CDR3 coding sequence is TGTGCCAGCAGGGGGACCCGCTCGGACACTGAAGCTTTCTTT. Amino acid sequence: CASRGTRSDTEAFF.

This clonotype has only one observation. The rearrangement uses TRBV7-6 and TRBJ2-3; D not resolved. The CDR3 is 15 residues long. Germline V lookup: CDR1 SGHVS, CDR2 FNYEAQ. The ends were cut back, 2 bases at V and 4 bases at J, with 13 bases in the middle. CDR3 residues: CASSLTLDRPDTQYF. The CDR3 DNA follows: TGTGCCAGCAGCTTAACTTTAGACCGTCCAGATACGCAGTATTTT.

This clonotype was observed a handful of times. The chain joins TRBV12-3 or TRBV12-4 to TRBJ1-5, with 7 bases aligning to TRBD1. CDR3 length: 14 amino acids. J lost 2 bases, V lost 6 bases, and 4 bases had no gene match. The CDR3, as DNA: TGTGCCAGCAGATCCACAGGGGGCAATCAGCCCCAGCATTTT. It specifies CASRSTGGNQPQHF.

This clonotype was detected ten times or more. The chain is built from TRBV7-3 and TRBJ1-1; possible D gene TRBD1, 6 bases. Trimming took 1 base from V and 0 from J, leaving 9 bases between them. This CDR3 is built from 15 residues. CDR1 and CDR2 (germline): SGHTA, FQGTGA. CDR3 bases: TGTGCCAGCAGCTTAATGGGGGGGCTGAACACTGAAGCTTTCTTT. Its protein is CASSLMGGLNTEAFF.

This clonotype has a handful of counts. The chain couples TRBV15 to TRBJ1-1, with 7 bases that match TRBD1. CDR1 and CDR2 from the germline V gene are LNHNV and YYDKDF (reference sequence). J lost 1 base, V lost 2 bases, and 1 base had no gene match. The CDR3 spans 14 residues. The CDR3 loop is CATSRPGGNTEAFF. The CDR3 nucleotides read TGTGCCACCAGCAGACCAGGGGGGAACACTGAAGCTTTCTTT. Combining the CDR3 with reference TRBV15 and TRBJ1-1 gives the whole variable domain DAMVIQNPRYQVTQFGKPVTLSCSQTLNHNVMYWYQQKSSQAPKLLFHYYDKDFNNEADTPDNFQSRRPNTSFCFLDIRSPGLGDTAMYLCATSRPGGNTEAFFGQGTRLTVV.

The chain has TRBV3-1 and TRBJ2-7; 9 bases align to TRBD2. CDR3 size: 18 residues. J was trimmed by 7 bases and V by 1 base; bases with no gene match: 17. CDR1 is LGHDT, CDR2 YNNKEL, per germline (reference sequence). Written as DNA, the CDR3 is TGTGCCAGCAGCCAAGTCTTGGCTAGCGGGGCCTACGCTGGGGAGCAGTACTTC. It specifies CASSQVLASGAYAGEQYF.

This clonotype was observed a handful of times. This chain connects TRBV20-1 to TRBJ2-7, with 10 bases fitting TRBD1. Looked up from germline, CDR1 is DFQATT and CDR2 is SNEGSKA (reference sequence). The V segment lost 5 bases and the J segment 3 bases; nucleotides outside the gene matches: 4. The CDR3 length is 13 residues. CDR3 bases: TGCAGTGCTCCCAGGACAGGGGGCTACGAGCAGTACTTC. Amino acid sequence: CSAPRTGGYEQYF.

The chain couples TRBV6-1 to TRBJ1-2; D is uncertain. This CDR3 is 14 amino acids long. The V and J ends lost 4 bases and 1 base respectively, with 10 bases between them. CDR1 and CDR2 from the germline V gene are MNHNS and SASEGT. The CDR3 loop reads CASSGPLSNYGYTF. Here the CDR3 DNA reads TGTGCCAGCAGTGGGCCCCTAAGTAACTATGGCTACACCTTC.